This entry is about one T cell receptor (beta chain). Its antigen is unidentified. Sequencing used immunoSEQ multiplex PCR; TCRdb keeps in-frame clones, though not all of them. Among roughly 96,000 clones, about 91% were seen once, and the ten largest hold approximately 0.48%. With 0 bases removed from V and 1 base from J, the gap between germline ends came to 10 bases. The CDR3 is 16 residues long. CDR1 and CDR2 from the germline V gene are LNHDA and SQIVND (reference sequence). This entry is derived from a study of graft-versus-host responses after intestinal transplantation. The wider study: Tacrolimus and steroids were given for around 3 years to all recipients after anti-thymocyte globulin induction. General study findings and limits: Recipient marrow harbored GvH clones, some of which surfaced first in ileum or blood. Early after transplant, HvG clones declined as circulating GvH clones peaked.

The chain links TRBV19 to TRBJ2-1; D is perhaps TRBD2 (6 bases). The clonotype originates from a human donor who received an intestinal transplant. The sequencing used unstimulated CD8+ T cells sorted from spleen or lymph node cells, collected before intestinal transplant. CDR3 DNA sequence: TGTGCCAGTAGTATAGAGTGGAGCGGGTCCTACAATGAGCAGTTCTTC. Translating it yields CASSIEWSGSYNEQFF.